The 5 T cell receptor beta chains reported below all come from one sample, sequenced in a study of blood T cell repertoires in COVID-19. Sequencing was performed with immunoSEQ multiplex PCR; in TCRdb, only in-frame clones are kept and a portion is missing. Counted here are approximately 100,000 clones, roughly 92% occurring once; the ten biggest clones make up 4.5% to 6%. The sample comprised peripheral blood. These receptors all stem from a man in his fifties or sixties with active COVID-19.

The chain links TRBV12-5 to TRBJ1-2, with TRBD1 as a possible D gene (6 bases). The CDR3 has 13 amino acids. The V end lost 7 bases, the J end lost 5 bases, and 14 bases lay between the germline ends. Germline CDR1 is LGHNT and CDR2 is FRNRAP. The CDR3: CASARDKKYGYTF. DNA of the CDR3: TGTGCTAGTGCCCGGGACAAGAAGTATGGCTACACCTTC.

The J gene is TRBJ2-1, the V gene TRBV4-1, with a tentative D call TRBD2 (5 bases). This CDR3 has 14 amino acids. The V gene lost 0 bases and the J gene lost 7 bases, with 10 bases spanning the gap. Germline V gene sequence: CDR1 MGHRA, CDR2 YSYEKL. CDR3 nucleotide sequence: TGCGCCAGCAGCCAAGATCGGGAAGGGAATGAGCAGTTCTTC. It translates to CASSQDREGNEQFF.

This clone has more than one count but fewer than ten. The V and J genes are TRBV28 and TRBJ2-7, with a tentative D call TRBD1 (6 bases). V was pared by 5 bases and J by 2 bases, with 16 bases between. Germline loops: CDR1 MDHEN, CDR2 SYDVKM. The CDR3 spans 15 residues. CDR3 DNA: TGTGCCAGCAGTCCAACAGGGAGTAGGACCTACGAGCAGTACTTC. This sequence encodes CASSPTGSRTYEQYF.

CDR3 DNA sequence: TGTGCCAGCAGCTTACTAGCGGGAGTTCCCAATGAGCAGTTCTTC. As protein: CASSLLAGVPNEQFF. The J gene is TRBJ2-1, the V gene TRBV7-3, with 10 positions matching TRBD2. The J segment lost 6 bases and the V segment lost 2 bases, leaving 4 bases of the junction unmatched. Germline V gene sequence: CDR1 SGHTA, CDR2 FQGTGA. This CDR3 has 15 residues.

The rearrangement links TRBV28 to TRBJ2-7; D perhaps matches TRBD1 (5 bases). The CDR3 runs to 15 residues. In germline, CDR1 is MDHEN, CDR2 SYDVKM. Trimming removed 8 bases at V and 0 bases at J, with 17 bases between. The CDR3 loop reads CASVAAKGLSYEQYF. Written as DNA, the CDR3 is TGTGCCAGCGTCGCCGCAAAGGGGCTCTCCTACGAGCAGTACTTC.